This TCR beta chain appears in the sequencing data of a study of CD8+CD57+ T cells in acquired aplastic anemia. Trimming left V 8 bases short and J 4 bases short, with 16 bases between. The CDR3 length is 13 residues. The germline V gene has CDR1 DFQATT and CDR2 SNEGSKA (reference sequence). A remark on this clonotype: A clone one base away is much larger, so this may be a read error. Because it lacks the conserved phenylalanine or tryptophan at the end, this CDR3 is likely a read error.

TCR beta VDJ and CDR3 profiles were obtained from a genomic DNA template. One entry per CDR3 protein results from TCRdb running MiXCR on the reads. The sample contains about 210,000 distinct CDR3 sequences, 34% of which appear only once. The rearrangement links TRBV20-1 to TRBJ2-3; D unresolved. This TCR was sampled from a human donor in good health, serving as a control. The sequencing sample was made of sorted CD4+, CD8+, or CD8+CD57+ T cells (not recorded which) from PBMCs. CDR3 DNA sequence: TGCAGTCAAAAAGGGCGACGGGCAGATACGCAGTATCTT. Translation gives CSQKGRRADTQYL.